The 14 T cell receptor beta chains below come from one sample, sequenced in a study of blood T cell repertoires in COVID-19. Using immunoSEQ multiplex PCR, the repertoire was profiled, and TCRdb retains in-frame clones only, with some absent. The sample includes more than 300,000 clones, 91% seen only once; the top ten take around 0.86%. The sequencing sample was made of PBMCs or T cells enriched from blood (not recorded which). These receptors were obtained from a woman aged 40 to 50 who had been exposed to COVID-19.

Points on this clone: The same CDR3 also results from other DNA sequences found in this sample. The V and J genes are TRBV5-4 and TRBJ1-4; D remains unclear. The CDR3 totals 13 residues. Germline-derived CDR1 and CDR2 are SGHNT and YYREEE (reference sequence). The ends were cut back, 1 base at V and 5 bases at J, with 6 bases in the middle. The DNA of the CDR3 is TGTGCCAGCAGCTTGACGGGAAATGAAAAACTGTTTTTT. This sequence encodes CASSLTGNEKLFF.

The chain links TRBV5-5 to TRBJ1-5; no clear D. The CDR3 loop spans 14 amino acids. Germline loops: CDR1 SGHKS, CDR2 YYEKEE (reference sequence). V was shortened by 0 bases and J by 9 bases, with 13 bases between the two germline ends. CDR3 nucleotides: TGTGCCAGCAGCTTGGTGGCCCCAGACTCGCCCCAGCATTTT. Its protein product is CASSLVAPDSPQHF.

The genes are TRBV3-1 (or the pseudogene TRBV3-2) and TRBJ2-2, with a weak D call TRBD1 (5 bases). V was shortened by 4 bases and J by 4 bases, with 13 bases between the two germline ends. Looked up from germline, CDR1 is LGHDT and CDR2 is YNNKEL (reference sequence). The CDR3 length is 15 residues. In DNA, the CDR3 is TGTGCCAGCAGCCTCCAGGGTCGGAGCACCGGGGAGCTGTTTTTT. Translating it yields CASSLQGRSTGELFF.

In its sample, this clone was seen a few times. The CDR3 bases are TGTGCCACCAGCAACCTTAAACGAAGCGGCGAGCAGTACTTC. Amino acids: CATSNLKRSGEQYF. J is TRBJ2-7 and V is TRBV15; D perhaps matches TRBD2 (5 bases). The germline CDR1 and CDR2 sequences are LNHNV and YYDKDF (reference sequence). V was trimmed by 4 bases and J by 6 bases, leaving 16 bases between them. The CDR3 consists of 14 residues.

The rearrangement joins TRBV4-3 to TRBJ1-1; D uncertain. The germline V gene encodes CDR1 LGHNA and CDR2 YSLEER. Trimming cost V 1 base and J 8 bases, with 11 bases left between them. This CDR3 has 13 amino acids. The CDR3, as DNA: TGCGCCAGCAGCCAAGTCGTCGGGTCCGAAGCTTTCTTT. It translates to CASSQVVGSEAFF.

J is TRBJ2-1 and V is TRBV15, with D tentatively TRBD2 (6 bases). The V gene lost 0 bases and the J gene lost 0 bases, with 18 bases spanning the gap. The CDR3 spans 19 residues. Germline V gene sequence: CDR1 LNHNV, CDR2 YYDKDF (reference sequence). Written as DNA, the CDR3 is TGTGCCACCAGCAGAGATCTTGGACTATCAATGACCTCCTACAATGAGCAGTTCTTC. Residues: CATSRDLGLSMTSYNEQFF. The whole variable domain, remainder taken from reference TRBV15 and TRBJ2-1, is DAMVIQNPRYQVTQFGKPVTLSCSQTLNHNVMYWYQQKSSQAPKLLFHYYDKDFNNEADTPDNFQSRRPNTSFCFLDIRSPGLGDTAMYLCATSRDLGLSMTSYNEQFFGPGTRLTVL.

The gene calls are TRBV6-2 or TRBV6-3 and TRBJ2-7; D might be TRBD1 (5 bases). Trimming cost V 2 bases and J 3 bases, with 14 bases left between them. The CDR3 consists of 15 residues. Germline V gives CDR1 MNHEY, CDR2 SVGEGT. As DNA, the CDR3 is TGTGCCAGCAGTTACGTCCAGGGTTGGGACTACGAGCAGTACTTC. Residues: CASSYVQGWDYEQYF.

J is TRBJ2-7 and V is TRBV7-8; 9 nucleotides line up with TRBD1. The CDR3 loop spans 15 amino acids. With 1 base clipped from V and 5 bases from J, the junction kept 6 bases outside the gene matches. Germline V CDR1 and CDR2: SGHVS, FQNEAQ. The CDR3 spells CASSLGGTGINEQYF. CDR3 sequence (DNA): TGTGCCAGCAGCTTAGGGGGGACAGGGATCAACGAGCAGTACTTC.

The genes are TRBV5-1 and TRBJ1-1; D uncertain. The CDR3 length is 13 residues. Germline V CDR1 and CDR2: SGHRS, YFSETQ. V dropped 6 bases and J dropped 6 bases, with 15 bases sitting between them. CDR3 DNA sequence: TGCGCCAGCACAATATCCGAGCACGCTGAAGCTTTCTTT. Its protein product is CASTISEHAEAFF.

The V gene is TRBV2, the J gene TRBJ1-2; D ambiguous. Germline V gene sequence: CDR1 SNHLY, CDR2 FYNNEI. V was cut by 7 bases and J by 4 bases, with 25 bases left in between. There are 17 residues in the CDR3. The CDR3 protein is CASNSHLGDKKSYGYTF. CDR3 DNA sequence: TGTGCCAGCAACTCTCATCTGGGAGATAAAAAATCCTATGGCTACACCTTC.

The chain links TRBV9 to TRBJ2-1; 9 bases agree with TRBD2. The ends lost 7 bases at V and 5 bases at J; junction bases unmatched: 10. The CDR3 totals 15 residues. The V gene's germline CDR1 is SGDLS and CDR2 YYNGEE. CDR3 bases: TGTGCCAGCCGCCCGGGGCGGGGGGGTAACAATGAGCAGTTCTTC. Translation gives CASRPGRGGNNEQFF.

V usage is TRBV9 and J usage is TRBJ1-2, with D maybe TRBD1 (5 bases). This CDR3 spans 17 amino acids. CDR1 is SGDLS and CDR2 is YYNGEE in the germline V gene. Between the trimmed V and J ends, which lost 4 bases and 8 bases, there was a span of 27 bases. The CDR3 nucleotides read TGTGCCAGCAGCCTATCTATAAGCGGGGTTCAGGGAGGCGGCTACACCTTC. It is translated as CASSLSISGVQGGGYTF. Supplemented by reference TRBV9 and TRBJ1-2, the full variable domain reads DSGVTQTPKHLITATGQRVTLRCSPRSGDLSVYWYQQSLDQGLQFLIQYYNGEERAKGNILERFSAQQFPDLHSELNLSSLELGDSALYFCASSLSISGVQGGGYTFGSGTRLTVV.

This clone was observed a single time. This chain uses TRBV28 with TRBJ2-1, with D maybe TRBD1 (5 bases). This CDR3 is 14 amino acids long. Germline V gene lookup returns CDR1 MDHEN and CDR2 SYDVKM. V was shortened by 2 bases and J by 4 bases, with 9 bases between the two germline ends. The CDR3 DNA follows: TGTGCCAGCAGTTTACAGGGTCGATACAATGAGCAGTTCTTC. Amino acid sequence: CASSLQGRYNEQFF.

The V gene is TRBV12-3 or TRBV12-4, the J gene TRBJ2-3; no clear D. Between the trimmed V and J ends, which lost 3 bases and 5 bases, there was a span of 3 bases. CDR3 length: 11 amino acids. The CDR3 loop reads CASSFQDTQYF. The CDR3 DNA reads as TGTGCCAGCAGTTTTCAAGATACGCAGTATTTT.